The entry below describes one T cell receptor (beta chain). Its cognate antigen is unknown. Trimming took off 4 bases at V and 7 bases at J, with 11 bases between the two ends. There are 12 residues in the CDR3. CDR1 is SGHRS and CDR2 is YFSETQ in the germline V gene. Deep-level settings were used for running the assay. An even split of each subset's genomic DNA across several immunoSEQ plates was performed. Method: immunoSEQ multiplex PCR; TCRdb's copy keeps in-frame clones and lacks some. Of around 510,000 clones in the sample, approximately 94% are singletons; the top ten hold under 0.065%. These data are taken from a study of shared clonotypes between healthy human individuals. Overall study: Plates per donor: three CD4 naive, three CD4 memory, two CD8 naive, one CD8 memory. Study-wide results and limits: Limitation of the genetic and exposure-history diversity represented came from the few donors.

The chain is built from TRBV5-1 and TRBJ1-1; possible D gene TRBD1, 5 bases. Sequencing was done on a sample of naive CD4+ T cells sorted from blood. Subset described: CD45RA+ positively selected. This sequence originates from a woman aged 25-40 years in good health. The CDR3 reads CASSGPGGEAFF. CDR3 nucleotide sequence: TGCGCCAGCAGCGGGCCGGGGGGTGAAGCTTTCTTT.